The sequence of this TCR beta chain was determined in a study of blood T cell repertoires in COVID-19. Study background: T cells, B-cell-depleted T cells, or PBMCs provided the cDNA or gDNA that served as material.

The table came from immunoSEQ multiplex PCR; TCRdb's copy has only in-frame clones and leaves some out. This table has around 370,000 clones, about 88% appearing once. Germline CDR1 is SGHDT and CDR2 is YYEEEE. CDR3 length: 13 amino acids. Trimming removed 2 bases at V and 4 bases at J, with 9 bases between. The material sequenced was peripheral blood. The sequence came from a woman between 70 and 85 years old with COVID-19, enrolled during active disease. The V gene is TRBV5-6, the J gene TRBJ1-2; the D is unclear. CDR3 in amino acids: CASSFARGYGYTF. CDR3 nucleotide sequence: TGTGCCAGCAGCTTTGCACGGGGCTATGGCTACACCTTC.